This T cell receptor beta chain stems from a study of early T cells in non-severe SARS-CoV-2 infection. Molecules of cDNA were individually given unique molecular identifiers that were attached to them. TCRdb recomputed calls from the 5' RACE reads with MiXCR, one row per CDR3 protein. Here the sample spans under 65,000 distinct CDR3 sequences, over 10% being singletons. The CDR3 consists of 12 residues. V was clipped by 8 bases and J by 3 bases, with 11 bases between them. Germline assignment: CDR1 MNHNS and CDR2 SASEGT. Sequenced here: whole blood, sampled at baseline. V and J are TRBV6-1 and TRBJ2-7; D is possibly TRBD1 (7 bases). The sequence was collected from an adult who was a healthcare worker with PCR-confirmed SARS-CoV-2 infection or an uninfected control (not recorded which). The CDR3 here is CASPGDSYEQYF. CDR3 sequence (DNA): TGTGCCAGCCCGGGGGACAGCTACGAGCAGTACTTC.